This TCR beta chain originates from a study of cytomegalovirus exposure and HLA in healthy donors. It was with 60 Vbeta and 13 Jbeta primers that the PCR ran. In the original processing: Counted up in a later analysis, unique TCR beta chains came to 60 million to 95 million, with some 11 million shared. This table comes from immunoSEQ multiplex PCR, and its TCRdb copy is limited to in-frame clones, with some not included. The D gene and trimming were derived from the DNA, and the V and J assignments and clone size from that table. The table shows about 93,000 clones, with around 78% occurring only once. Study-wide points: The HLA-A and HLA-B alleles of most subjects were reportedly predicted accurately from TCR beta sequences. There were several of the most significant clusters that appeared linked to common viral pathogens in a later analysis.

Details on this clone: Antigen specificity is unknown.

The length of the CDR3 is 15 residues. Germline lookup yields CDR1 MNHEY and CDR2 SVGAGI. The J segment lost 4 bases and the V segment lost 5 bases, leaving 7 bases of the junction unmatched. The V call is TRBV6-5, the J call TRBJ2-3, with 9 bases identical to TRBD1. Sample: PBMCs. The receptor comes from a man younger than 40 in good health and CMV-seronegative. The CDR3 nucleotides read TGTGCCAGCAGTCCGGGACAGGGATTTCCAGATACGCAGTATTTT. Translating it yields CASSPGQGFPDTQYF.